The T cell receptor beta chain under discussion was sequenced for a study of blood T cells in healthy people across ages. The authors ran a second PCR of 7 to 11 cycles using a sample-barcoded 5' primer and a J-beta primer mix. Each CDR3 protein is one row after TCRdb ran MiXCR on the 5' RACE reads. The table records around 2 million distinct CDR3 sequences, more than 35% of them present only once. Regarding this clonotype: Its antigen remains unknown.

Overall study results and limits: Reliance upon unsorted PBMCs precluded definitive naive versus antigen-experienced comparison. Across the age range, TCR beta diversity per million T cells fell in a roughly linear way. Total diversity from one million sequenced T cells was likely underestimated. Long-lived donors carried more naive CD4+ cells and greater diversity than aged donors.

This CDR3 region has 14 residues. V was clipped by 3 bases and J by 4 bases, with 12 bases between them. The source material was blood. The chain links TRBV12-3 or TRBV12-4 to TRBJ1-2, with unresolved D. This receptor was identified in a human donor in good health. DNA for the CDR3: TGTGCCAGCAGTTTTGGATTACCCATCTATGGCTACACCTTC. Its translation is CASSFGLPIYGYTF.